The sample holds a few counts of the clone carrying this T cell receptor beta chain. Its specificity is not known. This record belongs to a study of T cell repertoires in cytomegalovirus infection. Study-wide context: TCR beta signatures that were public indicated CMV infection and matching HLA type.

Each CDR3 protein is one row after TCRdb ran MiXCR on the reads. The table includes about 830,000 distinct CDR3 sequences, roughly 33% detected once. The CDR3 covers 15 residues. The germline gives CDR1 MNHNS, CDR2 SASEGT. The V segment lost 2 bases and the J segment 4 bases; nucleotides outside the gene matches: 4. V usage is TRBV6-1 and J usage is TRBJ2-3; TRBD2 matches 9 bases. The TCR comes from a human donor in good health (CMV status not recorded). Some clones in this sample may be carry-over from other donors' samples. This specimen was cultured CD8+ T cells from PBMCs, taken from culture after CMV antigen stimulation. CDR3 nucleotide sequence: TGTGCCAGCAGTGAAATAGCGGGGGCCTCAGATACGCAGTATTTT. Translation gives CASSEIAGASDTQYF.